This T cell receptor beta chain came from a study of beta chain features in type 1 diabetes. Study observations and caveats: The naive, central memory and Treg TCRB repertoires looked more alike in patients than they did in healthy donors. When Type 1 diabetes patients were examined, their TCRB CDR3s proved moderately but significantly shorter in all four CD4+ subsets.

Expressed TCRB transcripts were sequenced after all isolated RNA was converted to cDNA. The data were produced by immunoSEQ multiplex PCR, yet TCRdb's version contains in-frame clones alone and is incomplete. The repertoire holds about 150,000 clones, with 11% as singletons. Trimming shortened V by 5 bases and J by 4 bases, and 17 bases separated the two germline ends. CDR3 size: 15 residues. CDR1 and CDR2 from the germline V gene are SGHTA and FQGTGA. As for this clone: Antigen specificity is unknown.

The chain carries TRBV7-3 and TRBJ1-2; D gene unclear. The sequence was collected from a man aged 18-30 years in good health. The sample consisted of central memory CD4+ T cells from blood. CDR3 protein: CASSKAPGEGYGYTF. In nucleotides, the CDR3 is TGTGCCAGCAGCAAAGCACCCGGAGAGGGCTATGGCTACACCTTC.